Listed below are T cell receptor beta chains from one sample, sequenced in a study of control samples from healthy donors and cancer patients. TCRdb's copy holds only in-frame clones and misses some; the assay was immunoSEQ multiplex PCR. Counted here are 400,000 to 500,000 clones, 90% occurring once; the ten biggest clones make up around 6.4%. The sequenced material came from PBMCs. These receptors originate from a man in his forties or fifties with head and neck cancer. Both conserved end residues are part of each CDR3. The D gene is left open where the match is weak.

CDR3 protein,CDR3 DNA,V gene,J gene,D gene
CASSPVSGADTGELFF,TGTGCCAGCAGCCCGGTTAGCGGGGCCGACACCGGGGAGCTGTTTTTT,TRBV4-2,TRBJ2-2,TRBD2
CASSYQAGNTIYF,TGTGCCAGCAGTTACCAGGCTGGAAACACCATATATTTT,TRBV6-5,TRBJ1-3,-
CAGVGQGRLNTEAFF,TGTGCGGGCGTGGGGCAGGGCCGCTTGAACACTGAAGCTTTCTTT,TRBV6-5,TRBJ1-1,-
CASSQKGGSFGTEAFF,TGTGCCAGCAGCCAGAAGGGGGGCTCGTTCGGGACTGAAGCTTTCTTT,TRBV7-9,TRBJ1-1,-
CASSLIRYQPQHF,TGTGCCAGCAGTTTAATTCGTTATCAGCCCCAGCATTTT,TRBV27,TRBJ1-5,-
CASSLGEGQFNEKLFF,TGTGCCAGCAGCTTGGGCGAGGGACAGTTTAATGAAAAACTGTTTTTT,TRBV5-6,TRBJ1-4,TRBD1
CASSPGAGETQYF,TGTGCCAGCTCACCGGGGGCTGGAGAGACCCAGTACTTC,TRBV18,TRBJ2-5,-
CASSFVGDPPKETQYF,TGTGCCAGCAGTTTCGTAGGGGACCCCCCGAAAGAGACCCAGTACTTC,TRBV28,TRBJ2-5,-
CASSLEELAVKSYEQYF,TGCGCCAGCAGCTTGGAGGAACTAGCGGTAAAATCCTACGAGCAGTACTTC,TRBV5-1,TRBJ2-7,TRBD2
CASSGDGIEEQYF,TGTGCCAGCAGTGGGGACGGTATAGAGGAGCAGTACTTC,TRBV28,TRBJ2-7,-